These 14 T cell receptor beta chains were all obtained from the same sample, sequenced in a study of blood T cell repertoires in COVID-19 (dated by TCRdb to between 2020 and 2021). Library prep was done by the immunoSEQ multiplex PCR assay. As stored in TCRdb, this immuneACCESS dataset retains in-frame rearrangements with V and J assigned. A fraction of the clones does not appear; measured against another copy, unresolved V genes explain less than half of the discrepancy, and the remainder lacks a known reason. This sample comprises roughly 260,000 clones, about nine tenths of them detected only once. The ten largest make up 1.5% to 2% of the sample. What was sequenced was PBMCs or T cells enriched from blood (not recorded which). These receptor sequences come from a woman under 30 who had recovered from COVID-19.

This chain connects TRBV21-1 to TRBJ2-5; the table assigns TRBD2, which was not confirmed against the DNA. TRBV21-1 is deemed a pseudogene. CDR3 length equals 13 residues. DNA of the CDR3: TGTGCCAGCAGCAAGGGAGGGCAAGAGACCCAGTACTTC. The encoded protein is CASSKGGQETQYF.

The chain carries TRBV5-6 and TRBJ2-3; 10 bases align to TRBD2. The CDR3 extends over 16 amino acids. With 4 bases clipped from V and 4 bases from J, the junction kept 9 bases outside the gene matches. Germline V gene sequence: CDR1 SGHDT, CDR2 YYEEEE. The CDR3 sequence: CASSGRTSGEPDTQYF. CDR3 DNA sequence: TGTGCCAGCAGCGGGCGGACTAGCGGTGAACCAGATACGCAGTATTTT.

The chain uses TRBV5-5 and TRBJ2-7, with 8 bases that match TRBD1. Germline CDR1 is SGHKS and CDR2 is YYEKEE (reference sequence). The CDR3 is 15 amino acids. The ends lost 1 base at V and 7 bases at J; junction bases unmatched: 10. The CDR3 loop is CASSLLDRGPREQYF. CDR3 DNA sequence: TGTGCCAGCAGCTTGCTTGACAGGGGCCCACGGGAGCAGTACTTC.

J is TRBJ1-1 and V is TRBV10-3, with D unresolved. Germline V gives CDR1 ENHRY, CDR2 SYGVKD. V was trimmed by 10 bases and J by 4 bases, leaving 10 bases between them. The CDR3 contains 11 residues. The CDR3 DNA reads as TGTGCCACCCACAGCGGCACTGAAGCTTTCTTT. This codes for CATHSGTEAFF.

The chain employs TRBV13 and TRBJ1-4; no definite D call. Trimming took 2 bases from V and 0 from J, leaving 22 bases between them. The CDR3 totals 20 residues. Germline V lookup: CDR1 PRHDT, CDR2 FYEKMQ (reference sequence). The CDR3 region has the DNA TGTGCCAGCAGCTTATCCCCGGAGGTCGGAGTCGGGACAACTAATGAAAAACTGTTTTTT. Translation: CASSLSPEVGVGTTNEKLFF.

The V gene is TRBV11-2, the J gene TRBJ1-3; D is perhaps TRBD1 (5 bases). The ends were cut back, 3 bases at V and 3 bases at J, with 18 bases in the middle. The CDR3 length is 17 residues. Germline-derived CDR1 and CDR2 are SGHAT and FQNNGV. CDR3 sequence: CASSFGVGRDGGNTIYF. Here the CDR3 DNA reads TGTGCCAGCAGCTTCGGAGTAGGCAGGGATGGTGGAAACACCATATATTTT.

This clone was detected once. V and J are TRBV7-3 and TRBJ2-1; 9 bases are shared with TRBD2. Germline V lookup: CDR1 SGHTA, CDR2 FQGTGA. J was trimmed by 12 bases and V by 1 base; bases with no gene match: 10. The CDR3 extends over 15 amino acids. The CDR3 nucleotides read TGTGCCAGCAGCTTAATAGCGGGAGATTTGAGTTTGCAGTTCTTC. It codes for CASSLIAGDLSLQFF. The variable domain in full, with the rest retrieved from reference TRBV7-3 and TRBJ2-1, is GAGVSQTPSNKVTEKGKYVELRCDPISGHTALYWYRQSLGQGPEFLIYFQGTGAADDSGLPNDRFFAVRPEGSVSTLKIQRTERGDSAVYLCASSLIAGDLSLQFFGPGTRLTVL.

The chain's CDR3 is CASRSTSGLTEAFF. DNA for the CDR3: TGTGCCAGCCGGTCGACTTCAGGGTTGACTGAAGCTTTCTTT. The V call is TRBV6-5, the J call TRBJ1-1; D may be TRBD1 (5 bases). The V end lost 8 bases, the J end lost 5 bases, and 18 bases lay between the germline ends. The CDR3 loop spans 14 amino acids. CDR1 is MNHEY, CDR2 SVGAGI, per germline.

The chain couples TRBV3-1 (or the pseudogene TRBV3-2) to TRBJ2-7; 11 bases line up with TRBD2. CDR1 LGHDT and CDR2 YNNKEL come from the germline V gene (reference sequence). The CDR3 contains 14 residues. V lost 4 bases and J lost 5; bases outside the gene matches: 4. As DNA, the CDR3 is TGTGCCAGCAGCCGTAGCGGGAGGGCCGACGAGCAGTACTTC. Translating gives CASSRSGRADEQYF.

This clone came up once. This chain connects TRBV3-1 (or the pseudogene TRBV3-2) to TRBJ1-2; the D gene is possibly TRBD1 (6 bases). This CDR3 is built from 13 residues. Germline CDR1 LGHDT, CDR2 YNNKEL (reference sequence). Trimming cost V 3 bases and J 2 bases, with 7 bases left between them. The CDR3 region has the DNA TGTGCCAGCAGCCACGGACAGAACTATGGCTACACCTTC. Protein: CASSHGQNYGYTF.

The chain uses TRBV3-1 (or the pseudogene TRBV3-2) and TRBJ2-6; D call uncertain. V gave up 6 bases and J gave up 0 bases, with 6 bases separating them. Germline V gene lookup returns CDR1 LGHDT and CDR2 YNNKEL (reference sequence). This CDR3 contains 14 residues. The CDR3 DNA reads TGTGCCAGCAGGCGGTACTCTGGGGCCAACGTCCTGACTTTC. Its translation: CASRRYSGANVLTF.

This rearrangement joins TRBV7-2 to TRBJ1-2; possibly TRBD1 for D (5 bases). V lost 6 bases, J lost 4 bases, and 15 bases lay in between. The CDR3 loop spans 14 amino acids. Germline CDR1 SGHTA, CDR2 FQGNSA. The CDR3 spells CASRRDSTLYGYTF. DNA for the CDR3: TGTGCCAGCAGGAGAGACAGCACTCTCTATGGCTACACCTTC.

The V gene is TRBV5-4, the J gene TRBJ2-3, with TRBD1 identical over 9 bases. Germline CDR1 is SGHNT and CDR2 is YYREEE (reference sequence). The CDR3 loop spans 16 amino acids. J gave up 5 bases and V 0 bases, and 7 bases lay outside the gene matches. The CDR3 protein is CASSLAGTGRGDTQYF. The CDR3 DNA sequence: TGTGCCAGCAGCTTGGCCGGGACAGGGAGAGGAGATACGCAGTATTTT.

The chain recombines TRBV18 with TRBJ2-5; a weak D match, TRBD2 (5 bases). The CDR3 length is 16 residues. Trimming took off 3 bases at V and 4 bases at J, with 18 bases between the two ends. Germline V gene data show CDR1 as KGHSH and CDR2 as LQKENI. CDR3 sequence: CASSPSLRGSGETQYF. The CDR3 DNA follows: TGTGCCAGCTCACCCTCCCTTAGAGGGTCGGGAGAGACCCAGTACTTC.